This TCR beta chain was observed in a study of T cells expressing NK-cell markers. TCRdb re-called the 5' RACE reads; every CDR3 protein appears as one record, without DNA. The sample shows 550,000 to 600,000 distinct CDR3 sequences, and about 3.6% sits with its ten largest clones. The CDR3 runs 18 residues. CDR1 and CDR2 from the germline V gene are SGHVS and FQNEAQ. The specimen was blood T cells: a sorted CD56 or NKG2C T cell subset, CD4+ or CD8+ T cells, or bulk PBMC T cells (not recorded which). The TCR was taken from a man younger than 35 in good health. The chain carries TRBV7-8 and TRBJ2-1; checking the TCRdb D call of TRBD2 is not possible without DNA. This chain's CDR3 is CASSLGGGGGRVGNEQFF.